Listed below are T cell receptor beta chains from one sample, sequenced in a study of shared clonotypes between healthy human individuals. Repertoires were generated with immunoSEQ multiplex PCR, while TCRdb's copy carries only in-frame clones and drops some. Here the sample spans approximately 2.3 million clones, more than 80% being singletons. The sample taken for sequencing was naive CD4+ T cells from PBMCs. The receptors stem from a man between 18 and 35 years old in good health. Some clones in this sample may be carry-over from other donors' samples. Both conserved end residues are part of each CDR3. The D gene is left open where the match is weak. Size tells how often a clone was seen (once, few, many) or the class of an expanded clone, and some rows leave it out.

v_gene	abundance	j_gene	d_gene	CDR3aa	CDR3nt
TRBV9	-	TRBJ1-2	-	CASSNNREGYGYTF	TGTGCCAGCAGCAACAACAGGGAGGGGTATGGCTACACCTTC
TRBV19	-	TRBJ2-7	TRBD1	CASSWETGGLISYEQYF	TGTGCCAGTAGTTGGGAAACAGGGGGTCTTATCTCCTACGAGCAGTACTTC
TRBV5-1	-	TRBJ2-5	-	CASSLEEIQETQYF	TGCGCCAGCAGCTTGGAAGAAATCCAAGAGACCCAGTACTTC
TRBV19	-	TRBJ2-5	TRBD2	CASSILAVEGETQYF	TGTGCCAGTAGTATCCTAGCGGTCGAGGGCGAGACCCAGTACTTC
TRBV2	-	TRBJ2-6	-	CASSEVGSSGANVLTF	TGTGCCAGCAGTGAAGTGGGTAGCTCTGGGGCCAACGTCCTGACTTTC
TRBV9	-	TRBJ2-7	-	CASNPGSRSYEQYF	TGTGCCAGCAACCCCGGGAGCCGGTCCTACGAGCAGTACTTC
TRBV28	-	TRBJ2-2	-	CASTLGGPYTGELFF	TGTGCCAGCACCCTAGGAGGGCCGTACACCGGGGAGCTGTTTTTT
TRBV6-5	-	TRBJ2-7	-	CASSPRNAEQYF	TGTGCCAGCAGTCCTCGGAACGCCGAGCAGTACTTC
TRBV2	once	TRBJ2-3	TRBD2	CASRRLAGGPDTQYF	TGTGCCAGCAGAAGACTAGCGGGAGGACCAGATACGCAGTATTTT
TRBV5-1	-	TRBJ2-5	-	CASSSHFSETQYF	TGCGCCAGCAGCTCCCATTTCAGCGAGACCCAGTACTTC
TRBV4-1	-	TRBJ2-5	TRBD2	CASSQVSGRAFQETQYF	TGCGCCAGCAGCCAAGTTAGCGGGAGGGCTTTCCAAGAGACCCAGTACTTC
TRBV28	-	TRBJ2-3	-	CASSFGPGKTDTQYF	-
TRBV5-4	-	TRBJ1-5	-	CASSPGPGNNQPQHF	TGTGCCAGCAGCCCGGGGCCTGGGAACAATCAGCCCCAGCATTTT
TRBV9	-	TRBJ1-2	TRBD1	CASSVASQGEIYGYTF	TGTGCCAGCAGCGTAGCATCTCAGGGGGAGATCTATGGCTACACCTTC
TRBV5-6	-	TRBJ1-6	-	CASSLVGGQGSPLHF	TGTGCCAGCAGCTTGGTCGGGGGCCAGGGTTCACCCCTCCACTTT
TRBV5-1	-	TRBJ2-5	-	CASSLDGPGTQYF	TGCGCCAGCAGCTTGGACGGGCCAGGGACCCAGTACTTC
TRBV7-6	-	TRBJ2-7	TRBD2	CASSLGAGYDEQYF	TGTGCCAGCAGCTTAGGAGCGGGGTACGACGAGCAGTACTTC
TRBV9	-	TRBJ2-1	-	CASSLTLLNNEQFF	TGTGCCAGCAGCCTTACACTCCTCAACAATGAGCAGTTCTTC
TRBV28	-	TRBJ2-7	-	CASSFPPEAPSHEQYF	TGTGCCAGCAGCTTTCCCCCTGAGGCGCCATCCCACGAGCAGTACTTC
TRBV6-6	-	TRBJ1-1	-	CASSSKAGGTEAFF	TGTGCCAGCAGTTCCAAGGCCGGGGGCACTGAAGCTTTCTTT
TRBV7-9	-	TRBJ1-5	-	CASSLGTNQPQHF	TGTGCCAGCAGCCTCGGGACAAATCAGCCCCAGCATTTT
TRBV6-4	-	TRBJ2-5	-	CASKYALGTASRAQYF	TGTGCCAGCAAATACGCTCTCGGGACGGCTTCGCGCGCCCAGTACTTC
TRBV5-6	-	TRBJ2-5	TRBD2	CASSLLVSGRAEETQYF	TGTGCCAGCAGCTTGCTCGTTAGCGGGAGGGCTGAAGAGACCCAGTACTTC
TRBV29-1	-	TRBJ2-1	-	CSVVRVTKGDEQFF	TGCAGCGTTGTAAGAGTTACGAAGGGAGATGAGCAGTTCTTC
TRBV19	-	TRBJ1-2	-	CASSRAHGQNYGYTF	TGTGCCAGTAGTAGGGCCCATGGGCAGAACTATGGCTACACCTTC
TRBV27	-	TRBJ2-1	TRBD2	CASRKSGREQFF	TGTGCCAGCAGGAAAAGCGGGAGGGAGCAGTTCTTC
TRBV28	-	TRBJ2-6	-	CASSILRGANVLTF	TGTGCCAGCAGCATCCTCCGCGGGGCCAACGTCCTGACTTTC
TRBV7-3	once	TRBJ2-2	TRBD1	CASSSGTGSYTGELFF	TGTGCCAGCAGCTCCGGGACAGGATCTTACACCGGGGAGCTGTTTTTT
TRBV2	-	TRBJ1-5	-	CASMGGMGQPQHF	TGTGCCAGCATGGGGGGGATGGGTCAGCCCCAGCATTTT
TRBV28	few	TRBJ1-5	-	CATDDGQPQHF	TGTGCCACCGACGACGGCCAGCCCCAGCATTTT
TRBV28	-	TRBJ1-1	-	CASCPGMWAEAFF	TGTGCCAGCTGCCCAGGGATGTGGGCTGAAGCTTTCTTT
TRBV5-4	-	TRBJ2-2	-	CASSPRLGFNTGELFF	TGTGCCAGCAGCCCCCGGTTAGGGTTCAACACCGGGGAGCTGTTTTTT
TRBV16	-	TRBJ2-7	TRBD2	CASSQGLAGDREQYF	TGTGCCAGCAGCCAAGGACTAGCGGGAGACCGCGAGCAGTACTTC
TRBV28	-	TRBJ1-3	TRBD1	CASTDRVPLRNTIYF	TGTGCCAGCACCGACAGGGTTCCTCTCCGGAACACCATATATTTT
TRBV5-1	-	TRBJ2-7	-	CASSFGGIVYEQYF	TGCGCCAGCAGCTTCGGGGGTATCGTATACGAGCAGTACTTC